Described below is a single T cell receptor (beta chain) sequence and its context. It lacks a known antigen. No base qualities exist here, and no much larger clone lies one base off it. From the germline V gene, CDR1 is MNHNS and CDR2 is SASEGT. Including cysteine and phenylalanine, the CDR3 has 15 amino acids. Just the 45-base CDR3 DNA is kept, in frame starting at base 1. Trimming costs V 7 bases and J 3 bases, and their ends lie 19 bases apart. The sample originates from a study of chemoradiotherapy in HPV16-positive cancers (dated by TCRdb to the early 2020s). Looking at the study overall: Candidate HPV-specific T-cell clones and common TCR motifs were defined through functional T-cell assays on cells from a couple of HPV16-positive patients. The study asked whether T-cell immunity to the HPV oncoproteins E6 and E7 changes during chemoradiotherapy and whether this immunity affects survival. The candidate HPV-specific TCRs and motifs were then tracked in TCR repertoires from over 80 patients with HPV-related cancers.

Results the study describes overall, beyond this receptor: Improved recurrence-free survival in HPV16-positive patients was associated with expansion of HPV-responsive T cells during chemoradiotherapy. The functional definition of HPV-specific T cells was derived from only two HPV16-positive patients, and the survival association was reported for HPV16-positive patients. Expansion of candidate HPV-specific clones and E7-related TCR motifs was observed in the tumor microenvironment during treatment, whereas no such expansion was observed for non-HPV-specific T cells.

Repertoires were sampled repeatedly over the course of chemoradiotherapy, so clonal expansion could be followed in the tumor microenvironment. The library came from the immunoSEQ multiplex PCR assay. TCRdb limited this immuneACCESS table to in-frame rearrangements with V and J called. A share of clones is missing; checked studies link under half to unresolved V genes, and the rest is unexplained. Recorded for this sample are 12,000 to 15,000 clones; under 95% of them occurred a single time. The ten largest account for roughly 2.5% of the sample. The V and J segments used are TRBV6-1 and TRBJ2-7; the D gene could be either TRBD1 or TRBD2, each agreeing at 5 bases. This sequence was found in a human donor with HPV-associated anogenital cancer. The sequencing here drew on blood, taken from a patient who underwent chemoradiotherapy. The nucleotide sequence is TGTGCCAGCAATCGGGACCCCGGAGGAGTCTACGAGCAGTACTTC. Its translation is CASNRDPGGVYEQYF.